A selection of T cell receptor beta chains follows, all from one sample in a study of T cell repertoires in cytomegalovirus infection. MiXCR, run by TCRdb on the reads, gives a single entry per CDR3 protein. The data contain about 900,000 distinct CDR3 sequences, more than 25% of them seen just once; the ten biggest clones take up around 15%. These receptors are not linked to any known antigen. This sample comprised cultured CD8+ T cells from PBMCs, obtained from culture after CMV antigen stimulation. These receptors came from a human donor in good health (CMV status not recorded). Some clones in this sample may be carry-over from other donors' samples. The CDR3 runs from the conserved cysteine through the conserved F or W. The order of the fields is clone size, D gene, V gene, J gene, CDR3 protein, CDR3 DNA. D genes are given only for firm matches. Not every row has a clone size; where given, it reads once, few, many or a size class.

size: -; D: -; V: TRBV28; J: TRBJ2-2; CDR3: CASREQLNTGELFF; DNA: TGTGCCAGCAGGGAACAGTTGAACACCGGGGAGCTGTTTTTT
size: -; D: -; V: TRBV6-1; J: TRBJ1-2; CDR3: CASTAVGGDYGYTF; DNA: TGTGCCAGCACTGCCGTCGGGGGAGACTATGGCTACACCTTC
size: few; D: -; V: TRBV6-1; J: TRBJ2-1; CDR3: CASSVLGGQYNEQFF; DNA: TGTGCCAGCAGTGTTTTGGGGGGCCAATACAATGAGCAGTTCTTC
size: -; D: TRBD2; V: TRBV20-1; J: TRBJ2-1; CDR3: CSGGGGYNEQFF; DNA: TGCAGTGGCGGGGGGGGCTACAATGAGCAGTTCTTC
size: -; D: -; V: TRBV20-1; J: TRBJ2-1; CDR3: CSAQASSYNEQFF; DNA: TGCAGTGCCCAGGCCTCCTCCTACAATGAGCAGTTCTTC
size: few; D: TRBD1; V: TRBV12-3/TRBV12-4; J: TRBJ1-5; CDR3: CASSLAGGEGQPQHF; DNA: TGTGCCAGCAGCTTAGCAGGGGGCGAGGGTCAGCCCCAGCATTTT
size: few; D: TRBD2; V: TRBV7-6; J: TRBJ2-1; CDR3: CAVLAGGSYNEQFF; DNA: TGTGCCGTCCTAGCGGGGGGGTCCTACAATGAGCAGTTCTTC
size: few; D: -; V: TRBV7-2; J: TRBJ2-5; CDR3: CASTLVGGRVGETQYF; DNA: TGTGCCAGCACCCTCGTCGGGGGTAGGGTAGGAGAGACCCAGTACTTC
size: many; D: -; V: TRBV6-5; J: TRBJ1-5; CDR3: CASRHSARGDNQPQHF; DNA: TGTGCCAGCAGACACTCCGCCCGGGGGGATAATCAGCCCCAGCATTTT
size: -; D: TRBD1; V: TRBV28; J: TRBJ1-3; CDR3: CASSQQGGGNTIYF; DNA: TGTGCCAGCAGTCAACAGGGGGGCGGAAACACCATATATTTT
size: few; D: -; V: TRBV4-1; J: TRBJ2-5; CDR3: CASTEFTGNQETQYF; DNA: TGCGCCAGCACCGAATTTACAGGAAACCAAGAGACCCAGTACTTC
size: -; D: -; V: TRBV9; J: TRBJ2-6; CDR3: CASSSQDGANVLTF; DNA: TGTGCCAGCAGCTCCCAAGATGGGGCCAACGTCCTGACTTTC
size: -; D: -; V: TRBV7-9; J: TRBJ1-4; CDR3: CASSHDSENEKLFF; DNA: TGTGCCAGCAGTCACGACAGTGAGAATGAAAAACTGTTTTTT
size: -; D: -; V: TRBV20-1; J: TRBJ2-5; CDR3: CSARVPDIQETQYF; DNA: TGCAGTGCTAGAGTCCCCGACATCCAAGAGACCCAGTACTTC